The 22 T cell receptor beta chains listed next were all sequenced from one sample in a study of technical replicates of blood from a few donors. Using immunoSEQ multiplex PCR, the repertoire was profiled, and TCRdb retains in-frame clones only, with some absent. The table has 85,000 to 100,000 clones, 92% seen once. The sequencing sample was made of T cells isolated from PBMCs. The origin of the receptors is a human donor in good health.

This chain joins TRBV28 and TRBJ1-5, with D hard to call. Germline CDR1 and CDR2: MDHEN and SYDVKM. V dropped 8 bases and J dropped 0 bases, with 11 bases sitting between them. The CDR3 consists of 14 residues. In DNA, the CDR3 is TGTGCCAGCGCTAAGTTAAATAGCAATCAGCCCCAGCATTTT. As protein: CASAKLNSNQPQHF.

J is TRBJ2-7 and V is TRBV2; D might be TRBD2 (7 bases). Trimming pared 4 bases from V and 0 bases from J, leaving 19 bases between. The germline V gene encodes CDR1 SNHLY and CDR2 FYNNEI. There are 17 residues in the CDR3. The CDR3 spells CASSAPRRGPDSYEQYF. The DNA for the CDR3 is TGTGCCAGCAGTGCCCCTCGGCGGGGGCCAGACTCCTACGAGCAGTACTTC.

This chain joins TRBV6-5 and TRBJ1-5; D is perhaps TRBD1 (6 bases). With 0 bases removed from V and 4 bases from J, the gap between germline ends came to 7 bases. The CDR3 is 14 amino acids. Germline assignment: CDR1 MNHEY and CDR2 SVGAGI. CDR3 residues: CASSYSQGNQPQHF. The CDR3 DNA reads as TGTGCCAGCAGTTACTCCCAGGGGAATCAGCCCCAGCATTTT.

A remark on this clone: The junction differs from germline at one of its ends, possibly a read error. CDR3 protein: CAGRGGTGELFF. The CDR3 DNA reads as TGTGCCGGCAGAGGGGGCACCGGGGAGCTGTTTTTT. This chain uses TRBV9 with TRBJ2-2; possibly TRBD1 for D (6 bases). The CDR3 sequence is 12 residues long. Germline loops: CDR1 SGDLS, CDR2 YYNGEE.

The V gene is TRBV11-2, the J gene TRBJ2-1, with TRBD2 identical over 10 bases. The CDR3 is 14 amino acids. In germline, CDR1 is SGHAT, CDR2 FQNNGV. Losses at the gene ends were 4 bases for V and 8 bases for J; bases not matched to a gene: 5. The CDR3 bases are TGTGCCAGCAGCTCAGAACTAGCGGGATATGAGCAGTTCTTC. Its translation: CASSSELAGYEQFF. Together with reference TRBV11-2 and TRBJ2-1, the CDR3 gives the full variable domain: EAGVAQSPRYKIIEKRQSVAFWCNPISGHATLYWYQQILGQGPKLLIQFQNNGVVDDSQLPKDRFSAERLKGVDSTLKIQPAKLEDSAVYLCASSSELAGYEQFFGPGTRLTVL.

The rearrangement links TRBV5-1 to TRBJ2-4, with a tentative D call TRBD1 (6 bases). The CDR3 sequence is 15 residues long. Germline V gene data show CDR1 as SGHRS and CDR2 as YFSETQ. V lost 4 bases and J 3 bases, leaving 14 bases between the germline ends. The CDR3 loop reads CASSLGIGGKNIQYF. The CDR3 region has the DNA TGCGCCAGCAGCCTAGGGATAGGGGGCAAAAACATTCAGTACTTC.

J is TRBJ1-5 and V is TRBV28, with a possible D match to TRBD1 (6 bases). The V end lost 5 bases, the J end lost 6 bases, and 14 bases lay between the germline ends. The CDR3 is 14 residues long. Germline assignment: CDR1 MDHEN and CDR2 SYDVKM. The CDR3 bases are TGTGCCAGCAGTCCAACAGGGATCAGTCAGCCCCAGCATTTT. It translates to CASSPTGISQPQHF.

The genes are TRBV29-1 and TRBJ2-1, with D maybe TRBD2 (6 bases). CDR1 and CDR2 from the germline V gene are SQVTM and ANQGSEA. There are 14 residues in the CDR3. V was trimmed by 6 bases and J by 0 bases, leaving 12 bases between them. The CDR3 sequence is CSVRDPPSYNEQFF. CDR3 DNA sequence: TGCAGCGTGCGGGACCCACCCTCCTACAATGAGCAGTTCTTC.

This chain uses TRBV27 with TRBJ2-7, with TRBD2 as a possible D gene (6 bases). Looked up from germline, CDR1 is MNHEY and CDR2 is SMNVEV (reference sequence). The length of the CDR3 is 15 residues. Trimming shortened V by 10 bases and J by 1 base, and 20 bases separated the two germline ends. CDR3 bases: TGTGCCATCTTAAACCGCGGGGCTTTTTCCTACGAGCAGTACTTC. It encodes CAILNRGAFSYEQYF.

The V call is TRBV11-2, the J call TRBJ2-1; D possibly corresponds to TRBD1 (5 bases). This CDR3 spans 15 amino acids. V dropped 5 bases and J dropped 5 bases, with 16 bases sitting between them. The germline CDR1 and CDR2 sequences are SGHAT and FQNNGV. The CDR3 loop is CASSQHTGHHNEQFF. CDR3 in DNA: TGTGCCAGCAGCCAGCACACCGGACATCACAATGAGCAGTTCTTC.

V and J are TRBV29-1 and TRBJ1-3, with 8 bases that match TRBD1. The CDR3 runs 14 residues. Germline loops: CDR1 SQVTM, CDR2 ANQGSEA. After removal of 5 bases from V and 4 bases from J, the junction contained 7 bases not matched to a gene. CDR3 bases: TGCAGCGTTCTGGGCAGGGGGCTCGGAAACACCATATATTTT. Amino acid sequence: CSVLGRGLGNTIYF.

CDR3 DNA sequence: TGTGCCAGCAGCGTAAACGGTCTAAACACTGAAGCTTTCTTT. Translating it yields CASSVNGLNTEAFF. The V call is TRBV9, the J call TRBJ1-1, with no clear D. This CDR3 is built from 14 residues. V lost 1 base and J 2 bases, leaving 9 bases between the germline ends. Germline V gene sequence: CDR1 SGDLS, CDR2 YYNGEE.

The CDR3, as DNA: TGTGCCATCAGTGACCCGCGGTCTGGGAACACTGAAGCTTTCTTT. Its protein is CAISDPRSGNTEAFF. The J gene is TRBJ1-1, the V gene TRBV10-3; D remains ambiguous. Trimming pared 3 bases from V and 1 base from J, leaving 12 bases between. CDR3 length equals 15 residues. Germline lookup yields CDR1 ENHRY and CDR2 SYGVKD.

The J gene is TRBJ2-1, the V gene TRBV10-2, with 9 bases identical to TRBD2. Trimming at V came to 5 bases and at J to 1 base, leaving 3 bases not matched to a gene. The CDR3 has 15 residues. The germline V gene has CDR1 WSHSY and CDR2 SAAADI. In nucleotides, the CDR3 is TGCGCCAGCAGTTTAGCGGGAGCGTCCTACAATGAGCAGTTCTTC. Encoded protein: CASSLAGASYNEQFF.

The chain recombines TRBV2 with TRBJ2-7; D unresolved. The CDR3 spans 11 residues. The V end lost 5 bases, the J end lost 6 bases, and 8 bases lay between the germline ends. In germline, CDR1 is SNHLY, CDR2 FYNNEI. CDR3: CASSFPTEQYF. The CDR3 coding sequence is TGTGCCAGCAGTTTCCCTACCGAGCAGTACTTC.

The chain recombines TRBV6-1 with TRBJ2-2; D may be TRBD1 or TRBD2 (10 bases each). This CDR3 comprises 17 residues. Germline loops: CDR1 MNHNS, CDR2 SASEGT. Between the trimmed V and J ends, which lost 4 bases and 4 bases, there was a span of 19 bases. This CDR3 reads CASSGQGASGSTGELFF. The CDR3 DNA reads as TGTGCCAGCAGTGGACAGGGGGCTAGCGGGAGCACCGGGGAGCTGTTTTTT.

V usage is TRBV6-1 and J usage is TRBJ1-1; no clear D gene. CDR3 length: 14 residues. Germline V gene data show CDR1 as MNHNS and CDR2 as SASEGT. Trimming removed 8 bases from V and 1 base from J, with 14 bases in between. Written as DNA, the CDR3 is TGTGCCAGCGAGTTCTCGGGAGGGAACACTGAAGCTTTCTTT. It encodes CASEFSGGNTEAFF.

The chain links TRBV5-1 to TRBJ2-1, with TRBD2 identical over 10 bases. The J segment lost 7 bases and the V segment lost 2 bases, leaving 3 bases of the junction unmatched. This CDR3 comprises 14 residues. CDR1 and CDR2 (germline): SGHRS, YFSETQ. In nucleotides, the CDR3 is TGCGCCAGCAGCTTAAGACTAGCGGGTAATGAGCAGTTCTTC. This translates into CASSLRLAGNEQFF. Using reference TRBV5-1 and TRBJ2-1 for the parts outside the CDR3, the full variable domain is KAGVTQTPRYLIKTRGQQVTLSCSPISGHRSVSWYQQTPGQGLQFLFEYFSETQRNKGNFPGRFSGRQFSNSRSEMNVSTLELGDSALYLCASSLRLAGNEQFFGPGTRLTVL.

V gene TRBV5-1 combines with J gene TRBJ2-3; TRBD2 agrees at 15 bases. This CDR3 has 16 residues. The junction had 3 bases not matched to a gene; V was cut back by 4 bases and J by 3 bases. CDR1 is SGHRS, CDR2 YFSETQ, per germline. The CDR3 sequence is CASSEGLAGGTDTQYF. The CDR3 coding sequence is TGCGCCAGCAGCGAGGGACTAGCGGGAGGAACAGATACGCAGTATTTT.

The genes are TRBV5-4 and TRBJ1-1; possibly TRBD1 for D (5 bases). Germline CDR1 and CDR2: SGHNT and YYREEE (reference sequence). The CDR3 spans 15 residues. The V end was cut by 3 bases, the J end by 5 bases, with 17 bases between. CDR3 nucleotides: TGTGCCAGCAGCTCGAGAGTCGTCCGGGGGACTGAAGCTTTCTTT. The encoded protein is CASSSRVVRGTEAFF.

This clone appeared a single time. The V gene is TRBV19, the J gene TRBJ1-5; 7 positions match TRBD1. The V segment lost 4 bases and the J segment 5 bases; nucleotides outside the gene matches: 14. CDR1 is LNHDA, CDR2 SQIVND, per germline (reference sequence). The CDR3 loop spans 17 amino acids. The CDR3 DNA reads as TGTGCCAGTAGTACAGCCGACAGGGACTCTTACCATCAGCCCCAGCATTTT. It translates to CASSTADRDSYHQPQHF.

The genes are TRBV11-2 and TRBJ1-1, with D unresolved. V was trimmed by 4 bases and J by 6 bases, leaving 21 bases between them. CDR1 is SGHAT and CDR2 is FQNNGV in the germline V gene. The CDR3 contains 16 residues. The CDR3 bases are TGTGCCAGCAGCTCGCAATCCCTCTCTGGCATCCCTGAAGCTTTCTTT. Amino acids: CASSSQSLSGIPEAFF. Based on the CDR3 plus reference TRBV11-2 and TRBJ1-1, the full variable domain is EAGVAQSPRYKIIEKRQSVAFWCNPISGHATLYWYQQILGQGPKLLIQFQNNGVVDDSQLPKDRFSAERLKGVDSTLKIQPAKLEDSAVYLCASSSQSLSGIPEAFFGQGTRLTVV.